A single sample is the source of the 7 T cell receptor beta chains below, sequenced in a study of cytomegalovirus exposure and HLA in healthy donors. Amplification used 60 Vbeta primers and 13 Jbeta primers. Measured with immunoSEQ multiplex PCR; TCRdb has only the in-frame clones, and not every one. The data contain just over 150,000 clones, approximately 81% of them singletons. Sequenced input: PBMCs. Receptors were obtained from a man between 18 and 29 years old in good health and CMV-seronegative.

V gene TRBV4-1 combines with J gene TRBJ1-6, with TRBD1 matching 10 bases. V trimming: 3 bases; J trimming: 5 bases; junction bases outside the gene matches: 10. This CDR3 has 18 residues. Germline V CDR1 and CDR2: MGHRA, YSYEKL. The CDR3: CASSHPPGTGVDNSPLHF. The CDR3, as DNA: TGCGCCAGCAGCCACCCCCCCGGGACAGGGGTCGATAATTCACCCCTCCACTTT.

The rearrangement uses TRBV28 and TRBJ2-7; D is undetermined. Germline CDR1 reads MDHEN; CDR2 reads SYDVKM. This CDR3 is 11 amino acids long. Trimming took 5 bases from V and 3 from J, leaving 5 bases between them. The CDR3: CASSMRYEQYF. As DNA, the CDR3 is TGTGCCAGCAGTATGCGCTACGAGCAGTACTTC.

The chain carries TRBV27 and TRBJ1-2; possible D gene TRBD1, 5 bases. Germline values: CDR1 MNHEY, CDR2 SMNVEV (reference sequence). Between the trimmed V and J ends, which lost 3 bases and 1 base, there was a span of 9 bases. CDR3 length: 14 residues. CDR3 sequence (DNA): TGTGCCAGCAGTTTTGGGGGGGATAACTATGGCTACACCTTC. Protein sequence: CASSFGGDNYGYTF.

This clone appeared a few times. The chain uses TRBV19 and TRBJ1-2; possibly TRBD1 for D (5 bases). Trimming shortened V by 5 bases and J by 8 bases, and 15 bases separated the two germline ends. Germline CDR1 LNHDA, CDR2 SQIVND (reference sequence). This CDR3 region has 13 residues. This CDR3 reads CASSPPRGNGYTF. In DNA form, the CDR3 reads TGTGCCAGTAGTCCCCCTCGGGGGAACGGCTACACCTTC.

The chain combines TRBV6-1 with TRBJ2-3, with D tentatively TRBD2 (5 bases). This CDR3 region has 15 residues. From germline, CDR1 is MNHNS and CDR2 SASEGT. The V end was cut by 5 bases, the J end by 3 bases, with 15 bases between. In nucleotides, the CDR3 is TGTGCCAGCAGTCCTTTAGGGAGTATGACAGATACGCAGTATTTT. This gives the protein CASSPLGSMTDTQYF.

This clone was counted a few times. The rearrangement joins TRBV15 to TRBJ2-3; D might be TRBD2 (6 bases). Deletions cut 0 bases from V and 3 bases from J, with 10 bases between. CDR1 and CDR2 from the germline V gene are LNHNV and YYDKDF (reference sequence). This CDR3 is built from 15 residues. This chain's CDR3 is CATSRDGGLTDTQYF. The CDR3 nucleotides are TGTGCCACCAGCAGAGATGGGGGGTTGACAGATACGCAGTATTTT.

This chain uses TRBV28 with TRBJ2-7, with 7 nucleotides matching TRBD1. V was pared by 7 bases and J by 6 bases, with 12 bases of the junction left unmatched. The CDR3 spans 14 residues. Germline loops: CDR1 MDHEN, CDR2 SYDVKM. CDR3 bases: TGTGCCAGCATTGACGACAGGGCAAGTTTCGAGCAGTACTTC. Its protein product is CASIDDRASFEQYF.